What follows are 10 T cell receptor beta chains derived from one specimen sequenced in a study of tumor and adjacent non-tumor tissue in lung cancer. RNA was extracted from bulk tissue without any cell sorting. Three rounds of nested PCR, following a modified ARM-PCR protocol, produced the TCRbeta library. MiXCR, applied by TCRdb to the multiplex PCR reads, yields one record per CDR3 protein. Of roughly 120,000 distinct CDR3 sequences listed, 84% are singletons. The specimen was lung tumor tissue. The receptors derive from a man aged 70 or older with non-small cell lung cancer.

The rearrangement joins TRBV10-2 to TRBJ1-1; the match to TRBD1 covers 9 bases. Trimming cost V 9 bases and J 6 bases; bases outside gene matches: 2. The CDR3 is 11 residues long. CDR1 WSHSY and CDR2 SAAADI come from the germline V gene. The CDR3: CARDRGAEAFF. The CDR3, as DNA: TGCGCCAGGGACAGGGGCGCTGAAGCTTTCTTT.

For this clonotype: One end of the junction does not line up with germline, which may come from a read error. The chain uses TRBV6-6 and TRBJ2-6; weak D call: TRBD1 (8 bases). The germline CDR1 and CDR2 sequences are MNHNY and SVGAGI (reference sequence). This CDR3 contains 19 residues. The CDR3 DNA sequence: TGTGTCAGCAGTTACTCGAGCGGGACAGGATACTCTGGGTCCAACGTCCTGACTTTC. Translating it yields CVSSYSSGTGYSGSNVLTF.

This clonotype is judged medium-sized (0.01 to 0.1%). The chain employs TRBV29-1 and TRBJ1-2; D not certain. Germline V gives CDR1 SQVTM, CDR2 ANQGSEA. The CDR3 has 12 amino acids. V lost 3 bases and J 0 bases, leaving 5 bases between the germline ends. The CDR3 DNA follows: TGCAGCGTTGATGCGACTAACTATGGCTACACCTTC. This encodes CSVDATNYGYTF.

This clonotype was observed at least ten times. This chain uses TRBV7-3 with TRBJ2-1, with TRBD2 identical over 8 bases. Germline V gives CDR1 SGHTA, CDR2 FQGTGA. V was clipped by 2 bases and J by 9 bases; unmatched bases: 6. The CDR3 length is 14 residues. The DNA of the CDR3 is TGTGCCAGCAGCTTAGACGGGGGGGATGGTGAGCAGTTCTTC. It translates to CASSLDGGDGEQFF.

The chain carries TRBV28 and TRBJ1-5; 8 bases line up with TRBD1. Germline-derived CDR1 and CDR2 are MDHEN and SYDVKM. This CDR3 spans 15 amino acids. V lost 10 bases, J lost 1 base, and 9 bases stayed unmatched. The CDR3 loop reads CANRPRTGSNQPQHF. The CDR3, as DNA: TGTGCCAACAGACCTAGGACAGGGAGCAATCAGCCCCAGCATTTT.

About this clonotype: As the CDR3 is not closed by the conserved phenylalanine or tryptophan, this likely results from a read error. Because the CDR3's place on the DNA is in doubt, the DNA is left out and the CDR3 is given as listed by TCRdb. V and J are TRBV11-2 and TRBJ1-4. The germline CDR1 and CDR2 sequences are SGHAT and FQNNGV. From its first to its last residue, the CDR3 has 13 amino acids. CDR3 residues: CASSLVRGEKLFL.

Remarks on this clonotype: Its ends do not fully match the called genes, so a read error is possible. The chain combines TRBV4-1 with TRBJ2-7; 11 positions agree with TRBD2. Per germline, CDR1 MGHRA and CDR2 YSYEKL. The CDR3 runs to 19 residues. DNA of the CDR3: TGCGCCGGCAGCCCAAGGGGTTCAGGACTAGCGGGTGAGACCTACGAGCAGTACTTC. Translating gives CAGSPRGSGLAGETYEQYF.

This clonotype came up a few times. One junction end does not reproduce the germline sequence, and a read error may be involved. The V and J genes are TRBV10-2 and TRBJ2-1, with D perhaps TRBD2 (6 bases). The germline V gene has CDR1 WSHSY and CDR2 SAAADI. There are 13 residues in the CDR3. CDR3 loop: CAGSEAGFNEQFF. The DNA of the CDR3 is TGTGCCGGCAGTGAGGCGGGGTTTAATGAGCAGTTCTTC.

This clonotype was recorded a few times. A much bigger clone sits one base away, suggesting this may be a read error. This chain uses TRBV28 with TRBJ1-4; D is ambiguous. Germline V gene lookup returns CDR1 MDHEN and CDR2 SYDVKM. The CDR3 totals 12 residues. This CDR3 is CVSRKEYEKLFF. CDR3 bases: TGTGTCAGCAGGAAGGAATATGAAAAACTGTTTTTT.

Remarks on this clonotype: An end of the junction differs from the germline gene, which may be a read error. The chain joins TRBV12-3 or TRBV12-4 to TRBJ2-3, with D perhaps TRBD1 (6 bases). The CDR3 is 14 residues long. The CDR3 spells CASRSSGGTDKQYF. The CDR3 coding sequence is TGTGCCAGCAGGAGCAGTGGGGGCACAGATAAGCAGTATTTT.